This section outlines one T cell receptor (beta chain) sequence together with its context. What it recognizes is unknown. The sample belongs to a study of shared clonotypes between healthy human individuals. Study overall: The cohort had a couple of women and three men, ages 18 to 49. Per donor, CD8 memory used one plate, CD8 naive used two, CD4 memory used three and CD4 naive used three. Whole-study results and caveats: Some clonotypes were shared by all four sorted-subset donors, while others were not shared. The non-shared ones had lower generation probabilities than the shared ones. Despite large depth, rarefaction showed incomplete sorted-subset sequencing.

The CDR3 is made up of 14 amino acids. Germline CDR1 is SQVTM and CDR2 is ANQGSEA. The V and J ends lost 5 bases and 0 bases, in that order; junction bases with no gene match: 7. The method was immunoSEQ multiplex PCR; TCRdb's version includes in-frame clones alone and lacks a portion of them. The table includes fewer than 3 million clones, around 90% detected once. Sequenced input: naive CD4+ T cells from PBMCs. Subset defined: CD45RA+ positively selected. This TCR was sampled from a young man in good health. Some clones in this sample may be carry-over from other donors' samples. The chain recombines TRBV29-1 with TRBJ2-7, with 7 bases lining up with TRBD2. In nucleotides, the CDR3 is TGCAGCGTTTGGGAGGGTAAGAGCTCCTACGAGCAGTACTTC. As protein: CSVWEGKSSYEQYF.